This T cell receptor (beta chain) comes out of a study of T-cell memory formation after mild COVID-19. Via MiXCR, TCRdb re-called the 5' RACE reads, giving one row per CDR3 protein. The sample shows 120,000 to 150,000 distinct CDR3 sequences, more than 13% of them seen only once. This clonotype turned up a few times. Germline CDR1 is MGHRA and CDR2 is YSYEKL. V was shortened by 4 bases and J by 1 base, with 13 bases between the two germline ends. The CDR3 has 15 residues. Input material: PBMCs or a T cell subset sorted from them (not recorded which). The TCR was taken from an adult woman who had mild COVID-19 (a few samples of this study predate the infection). Cell type and time point are not known. V gene TRBV4-1 combines with J gene TRBJ1-1, with D possibly matching TRBD1 (6 bases). The CDR3 spells CASSLDPGQNTEAFF. The CDR3 DNA reads TGCGCCAGCAGCCTCGATCCGGGACAGAACACTGAAGCTTTCTTT.